This T cell receptor (beta chain) came from a study of shared clonotypes between healthy human individuals. Study-wide background: Donors, aged 18 to 49, were a couple of women and three men.

Trimming removed 5 bases from V and 0 bases from J, with 14 bases in between. CDR1 and CDR2 (germline): LNHNV, YYDKDF (reference sequence). CDR3 size: 16 residues. Every immunoSEQ plate was one replicate of a subset's evenly spread DNA. Produced via immunoSEQ multiplex PCR; TCRdb's table is partial and in-frame only. The table has some 500,000 clones, 70% to 85% seen once. The donor cohort consisted entirely of Caucasian adults residing in Nashville, Tennessee. Genomic DNA from unsorted samples was obtained from approximately 96 million PBMCs (per sample). This TCR was sampled from a woman aged 40 to 55 in good health. Some clones in this sample may be carry-over from other donors' samples. J is TRBJ1-3 and V is TRBV15, with D uncertain. The material sequenced was PBMCs. The CDR3, as DNA: TGTGCCACCAGCGGAAAGGACGTTCACTCTGGAAACACCATATATTTT. It encodes CATSGKDVHSGNTIYF.